This paragraph covers one T cell receptor beta chain sequence. The antigen is not known. In the same sample, other DNA sequences code for this CDR3. V lost 2 bases and J lost 6, with 3 bases in between. Germline CDR1 reads SGHRS; CDR2 reads YFSETQ. The CDR3 is 11 amino acids. Data came from immunoSEQ multiplex PCR; TCRdb stores just in-frame clones and leaves some out. The sample holds 50,000 to 70,000 clones, about 81% seen once. This record belongs to a study of a mutant IDH1 vaccine in newly diagnosed glioma. Overall study context: In weeks 1, 3, 5, 7, 11, 15, 19 and 23, patients were immunized, eight times in all. Patients began vaccination 4-6 weeks after radiotherapy alone, or with temozolomide cycles. Sex distribution of treated patients was about 60% male and approximately 38% female; mean age was 40.4 years. Antecedent treatment encompassed radiotherapy, temozolomide, or their combination; the majority received both.

Noted time point: week 23, last vaccination. Doses comprised 300 ug of mutant IDH1 20-mer peptide each, plus topical imiquimod. The starting material was PBMCs, obtained from a glioma patient whose treatment included an IDH1 peptide vaccine. J is TRBJ2-1 and V is TRBV5-1; D is uncertain. This clonotype was sampled from a woman aged 40-49 years with glioma. Some clones in this sample may be carry-over from other donors' samples. The CDR3 loop is CASSLANEQFF. The CDR3 region has the DNA TGCGCCAGCAGCTTAGCCAATGAGCAGTTCTTC. Variable domain in full (rest from reference TRBV5-1 and TRBJ2-1): KAGVTQTPRYLIKTRGQQVTLSCSPISGHRSVSWYQQTPGQGLQFLFEYFSETQRNKGNFPGRFSGRQFSNSRSEMNVSTLELGDSALYLCASSLANEQFFGPGTRLTVL.